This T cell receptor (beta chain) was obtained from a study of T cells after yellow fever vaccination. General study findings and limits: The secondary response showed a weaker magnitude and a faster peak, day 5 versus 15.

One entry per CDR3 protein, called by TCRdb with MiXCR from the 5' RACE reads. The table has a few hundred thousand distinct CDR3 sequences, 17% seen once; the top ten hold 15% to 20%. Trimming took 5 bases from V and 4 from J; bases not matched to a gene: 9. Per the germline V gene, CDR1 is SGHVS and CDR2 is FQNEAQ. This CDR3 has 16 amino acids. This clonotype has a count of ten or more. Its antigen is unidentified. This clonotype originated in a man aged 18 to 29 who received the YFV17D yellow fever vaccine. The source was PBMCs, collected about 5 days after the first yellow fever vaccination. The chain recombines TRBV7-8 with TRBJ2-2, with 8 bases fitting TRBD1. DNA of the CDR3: TGTGCCAGCAGCGTAGGACAGGGCCAGGGCACCGGGGAGCTGTTTTTT. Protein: CASSVGQGQGTGELFF.